This record concerns one TCR beta chain sequence. This sample is drawn from a study of OX40 agonist ivuxolimab in advanced cancers. Sequencing used immunoSEQ multiplex PCR; TCRdb keeps in-frame clones, though not all of them. The sample includes tens of thousands of clones, about nine tenths of them seen just once. After removal of 3 bases from V and 3 bases from J, the junction contained 11 bases not matched to a gene. The CDR3 runs 16 residues. CDR1 and CDR2 (germline): MDHEN, SYDVKM. This TCR was recovered from an adult with an advanced solid tumor such as melanoma, head and neck, liver or kidney cancer. The sample consisted of CD4+ or CD8+ T cells sorted from blood, taken in a trial of the OX40 agonist ivuxolimab. V usage is TRBV28 and J usage is TRBJ2-7, with TRBD1 matching 7 bases. The CDR3 region has the DNA TGTGCCAGCAGTTTGGCCGGGACAGCAGCGAACTACGAGCAGTACTTC. This codes for CASSLAGTAANYEQYF.